This is a list of T cell receptor beta chains from one sample in a study of CD8 T cells in Susac syndrome. TCRdb re-called the immunoSEQ multiplex PCR reads through MiXCR, storing one row per CDR3 protein. The repertoire holds fewer than 150,000 distinct CDR3 sequences, with around nine tenths as singletons. Sequenced sample: CD8+ T cells from PBMCs. These receptors all come from a human donor with multiple sclerosis. Each CDR3 is given without its conserved first and last residue. Fields, in order: clone size, CDR3 length, J gene, V gene, CDR3 protein. Clone size is given for some rows only: seen once, a few or many times, or a class if the clone is expanded.

clone size: -
CDR3 length: 13
J gene: TRBJ1-1
V gene: TRBV3-1
CDR3 protein: ASSQVGGRSGEAF

clone size: -
CDR3 length: 10
J gene: TRBJ1-1
V gene: TRBV19
CDR3 protein: ASDPGNTEAF

clone size: -
CDR3 length: 14
J gene: TRBJ2-1
V gene: TRBV7-9
CDR3 protein: ASSSTTSGRYNEQF

clone size: once
CDR3 length: 14
J gene: TRBJ1-5
V gene: TRBV20-1
CDR3 protein: SATPNRDYSNQPQH

clone size: -
CDR3 length: 11
J gene: TRBJ1-1
V gene: TRBV27
CDR3 protein: ASSYGEWAEAF

clone size: once
CDR3 length: 14
J gene: TRBJ2-2
V gene: TRBV6-1
CDR3 protein: ASNILAGDLVGELF

clone size: -
CDR3 length: 13
J gene: TRBJ2-1
V gene: TRBV29-1
CDR3 protein: SVPPGVAGYNEQF

clone size: -
CDR3 length: 12
J gene: TRBJ2-7
V gene: TRBV9
CDR3 protein: ASSERDSSSEQY

clone size: -
CDR3 length: 11
J gene: TRBJ2-7
V gene: TRBV4-1
CDR3 protein: ASSALADYEQY

clone size: -
CDR3 length: 14
J gene: TRBJ2-1
V gene: TRBV5-6
CDR3 protein: ASSLEVISGRNEQF

clone size: once
CDR3 length: 11
J gene: TRBJ2-2
V gene: TRBV12-3/TRBV12-4
CDR3 protein: ASGQGTGGELF

clone size: once
CDR3 length: 13
J gene: TRBJ2-7
V gene: TRBV9
CDR3 protein: ASSVVPGPTYEQY

clone size: -
CDR3 length: 12
J gene: TRBJ2-7
V gene: TRBV2
CDR3 protein: ASSWTSDLYEQY

clone size: -
CDR3 length: 12
J gene: TRBJ2-1
V gene: TRBV12-3/TRBV12-4
CDR3 protein: ASSEGGTGNEQF

clone size: few
CDR3 length: 13
J gene: TRBJ2-7
V gene: TRBV4-1
CDR3 protein: ASSQLAGGTYEQY

clone size: -
CDR3 length: 13
J gene: TRBJ2-3
V gene: TRBV19
CDR3 protein: ASSILAGGADTQY

clone size: once
CDR3 length: 11
J gene: TRBJ2-3
V gene: TRBV29-1
CDR3 protein: STEEESTDTQY